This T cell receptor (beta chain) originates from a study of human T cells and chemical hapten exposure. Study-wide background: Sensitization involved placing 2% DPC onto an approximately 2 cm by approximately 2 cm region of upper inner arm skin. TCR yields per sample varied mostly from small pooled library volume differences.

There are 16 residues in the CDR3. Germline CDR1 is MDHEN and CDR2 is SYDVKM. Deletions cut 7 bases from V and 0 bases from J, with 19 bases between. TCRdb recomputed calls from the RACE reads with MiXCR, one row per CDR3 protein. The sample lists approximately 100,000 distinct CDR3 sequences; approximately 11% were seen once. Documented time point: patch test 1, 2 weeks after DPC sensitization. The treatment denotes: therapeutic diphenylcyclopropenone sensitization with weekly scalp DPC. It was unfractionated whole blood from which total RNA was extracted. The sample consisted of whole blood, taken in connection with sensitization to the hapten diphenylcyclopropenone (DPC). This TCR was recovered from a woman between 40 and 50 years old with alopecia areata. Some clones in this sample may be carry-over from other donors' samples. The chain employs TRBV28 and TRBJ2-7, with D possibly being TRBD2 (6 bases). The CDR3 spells CASTRFGGDSSYEQYF. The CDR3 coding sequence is TGTGCCAGCACTCGCTTCGGGGGAGATTCCTCCTACGAGCAGTACTTC.